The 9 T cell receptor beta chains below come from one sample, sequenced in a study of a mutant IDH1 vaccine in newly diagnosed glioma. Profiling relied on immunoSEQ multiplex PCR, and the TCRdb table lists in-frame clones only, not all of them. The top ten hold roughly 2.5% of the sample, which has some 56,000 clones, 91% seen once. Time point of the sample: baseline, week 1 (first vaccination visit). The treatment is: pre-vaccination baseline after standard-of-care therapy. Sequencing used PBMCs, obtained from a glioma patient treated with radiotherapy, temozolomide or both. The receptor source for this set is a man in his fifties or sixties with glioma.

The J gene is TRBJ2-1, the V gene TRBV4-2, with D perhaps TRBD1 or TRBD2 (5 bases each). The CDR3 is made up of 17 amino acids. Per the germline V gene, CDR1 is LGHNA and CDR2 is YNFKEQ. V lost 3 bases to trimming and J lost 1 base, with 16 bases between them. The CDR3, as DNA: TGTGCCAGCAGCCAGAATAAGGGGACCTTGTCCTACAATGAGCAGTTCTTC. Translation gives CASSQNKGTLSYNEQFF.

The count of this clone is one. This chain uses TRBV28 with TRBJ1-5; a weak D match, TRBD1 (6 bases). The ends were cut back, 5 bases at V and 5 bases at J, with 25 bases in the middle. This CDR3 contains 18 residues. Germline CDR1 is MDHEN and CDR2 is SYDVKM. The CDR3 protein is CASSTQRGGWLTYQPQHF. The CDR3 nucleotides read TGTGCCAGCAGTACACAAAGAGGGGGGTGGCTCACTTATCAGCCCCAGCATTTT.

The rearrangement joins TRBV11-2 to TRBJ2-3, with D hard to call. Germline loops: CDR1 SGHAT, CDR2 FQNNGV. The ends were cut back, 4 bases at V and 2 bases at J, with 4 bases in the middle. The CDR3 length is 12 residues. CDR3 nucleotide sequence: TGTGCCAGCAGCTATGTCACAGATACGCAGTATTTT. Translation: CASSYVTDTQYF. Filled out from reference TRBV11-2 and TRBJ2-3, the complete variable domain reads EAGVAQSPRYKIIEKRQSVAFWCNPISGHATLYWYQQILGQGPKLLIQFQNNGVVDDSQLPKDRFSAERLKGVDSTLKIQPAKLEDSAVYLCASSYVTDTQYFGPGTRLTVL.

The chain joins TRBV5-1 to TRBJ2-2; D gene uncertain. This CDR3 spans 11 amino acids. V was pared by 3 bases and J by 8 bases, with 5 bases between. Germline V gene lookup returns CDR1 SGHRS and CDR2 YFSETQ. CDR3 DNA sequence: TGCGCCAGCAGCTCACAGGGGGAGCTGTTTTTT. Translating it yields CASSSQGELFF.

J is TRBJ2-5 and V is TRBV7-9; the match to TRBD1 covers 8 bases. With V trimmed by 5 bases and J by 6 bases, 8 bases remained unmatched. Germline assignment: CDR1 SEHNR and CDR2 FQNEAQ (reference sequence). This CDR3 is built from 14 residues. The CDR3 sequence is CASSQRTGKKTQYF. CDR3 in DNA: TGTGCCAGCAGCCAGCGGACAGGGAAAAAGACCCAGTACTTC.

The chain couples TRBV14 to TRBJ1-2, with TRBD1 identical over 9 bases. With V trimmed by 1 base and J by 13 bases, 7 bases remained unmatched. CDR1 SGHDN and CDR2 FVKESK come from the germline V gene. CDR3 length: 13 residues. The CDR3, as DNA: TGTGCCAGCAGCCAAGTTCAGGGGACAGGGCTCACCTTC. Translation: CASSQVQGTGLTF. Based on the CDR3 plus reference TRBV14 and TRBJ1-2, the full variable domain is EAGVTQFPSHSVIEKGQTVTLRCDPISGHDNLYWYRRVMGKEIKFLLHFVKESKQDESGMPNNRFLAERTGGTYSTLKVQPAELEDSGVYFCASSQVQGTGLTFGSGTRLTVV.

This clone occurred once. This chain's CDR3 is CASSLSGEGIYNEQFF. In nucleotides, the CDR3 is TGTGCCAGCAGTTTATCAGGTGAAGGAATCTACAATGAGCAGTTCTTC. V is TRBV27 and J is TRBJ2-1; D is unclear. CDR3 length: 16 amino acids. V was cut by 0 bases and J by 3 bases, with 12 bases left in between. Germline loops: CDR1 MNHEY, CDR2 SMNVEV (reference sequence).

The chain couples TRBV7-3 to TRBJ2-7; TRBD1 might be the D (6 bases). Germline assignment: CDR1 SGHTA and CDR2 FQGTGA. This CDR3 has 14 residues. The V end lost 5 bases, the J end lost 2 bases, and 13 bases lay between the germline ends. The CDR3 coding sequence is TGTGCCAGCAGCCCACAGGGTACGACCTACGAGCAGTACTTC. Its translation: CASSPQGTTYEQYF.

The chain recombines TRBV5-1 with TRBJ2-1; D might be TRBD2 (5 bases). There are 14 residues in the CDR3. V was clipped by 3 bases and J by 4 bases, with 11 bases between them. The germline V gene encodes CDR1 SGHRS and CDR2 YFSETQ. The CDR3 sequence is CASSWGGGYNEQFF. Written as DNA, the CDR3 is TGCGCCAGCAGCTGGGGTGGAGGTTACAATGAGCAGTTCTTC.